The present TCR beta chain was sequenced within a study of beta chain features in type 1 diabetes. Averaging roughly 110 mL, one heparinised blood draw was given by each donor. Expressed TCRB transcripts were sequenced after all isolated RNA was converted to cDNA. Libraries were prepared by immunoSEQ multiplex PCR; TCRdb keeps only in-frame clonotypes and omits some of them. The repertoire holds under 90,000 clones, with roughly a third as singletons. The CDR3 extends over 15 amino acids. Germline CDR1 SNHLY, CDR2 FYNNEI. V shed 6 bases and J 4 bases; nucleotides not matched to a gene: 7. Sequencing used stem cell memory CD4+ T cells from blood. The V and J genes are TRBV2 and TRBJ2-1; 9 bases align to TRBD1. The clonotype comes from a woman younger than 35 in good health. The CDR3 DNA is TGTGCCAGCAGCGCCGACAGGGGGGAATACAATGAGCAGTTCTTC. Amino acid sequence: CASSADRGEYNEQFF.